A selection of T cell receptor beta chains follows, all from one sample in a study of immune characterization of retroperitoneal liposarcoma. TCRdb reanalysed the PCR reads using MiXCR and keeps one entry per CDR3 protein. The table records around 13,000 distinct CDR3 sequences, approximately 48% of them present only once. The sequenced sample consisted of tumor tissue. Receptor source: a female donor with retroperitoneal liposarcoma. The CDR3 runs from the conserved cysteine through the conserved F or W. D genes are given only for firm matches. The size field is filled for only some rows; it gives once, few, many or a size class.

- | TRBJ2-5 | - | TRBV12-3/TRBV12-4 | CARPPRDRNEQYF | TGTGCCAGACCTCCCCGCGACCGGAATGAGCAGTACTTC
- | TRBJ2-3 | TRBD1 | TRBV6-1 | CASSEGGTGVSDTQYF | TGTGCCAGCAGTGAAGGTGGGACAGGGGTGAGTGATACGCAGTATTTT
- | TRBJ2-7 | TRBD1 | TRBV7-2 | CASSLTGTGVSYEQYF | TGTGCCAGCAGCTTAACCGGGACAGGAGTTTCCTACGAGCAGTACTTC
- | TRBJ2-1 | - | TRBV12-3/TRBV12-4 | CASSLELGAEQFF | TGTGCCAGCAGTTTAGAGTTAGGAGCTGAGCAGTTCTTC
- | TRBJ2-5 | - | TRBV6-1 | CASSEVVLAGETQYF | TGTGCCAGCAGTGAAGTGGTACTAGCCGGCGAGACCCAGTACTTC
- | TRBJ2-1 | TRBD2 | TRBV6-1 | CASAGGNEQFF | TGTGCCAGCGCGGGGGGGAATGAGCAGTTCTTC
- | TRBJ2-1 | - | TRBV10-2 | CASTYNYNEQFF | TGCGCCAGCACATACAACTACAATGAGCAGTTCTTC
- | TRBJ1-2 | - | TRBV6-5 | CASSYRDNYGYTF | TGTGCCAGCAGTTACCGGGACAACTATGGCTACACCTTC
medium-sized | TRBJ2-5 | TRBD1 | TRBV6-1 | CASSDPRDRGEETQYF | TGTGCCAGCAGTGACCCGAGGGACAGGGGGGAAGAGACCCAGTACTTC
many | TRBJ1-1 | - | TRBV6-1 | CASSERGPGANTEAFF | TGTGCCAGCAGTGAACGGGGCCCGGGGGCGAACACTGAAGCTTTCTTT
- | TRBJ2-1 | TRBD2 | TRBV6-1 | CASSEGTGGPGEQFF | TGTGCCAGCAGTGAGGGTACGGGAGGGCCCGGTGAGCAGTTCTTC
- | TRBJ2-2 | - | TRBV7-2 | CASSSRDLGTGELFF | TGTGCCAGCAGCAGCAGGGACCTTGGCACCGGGGAGCTGTTTTTT
many | TRBJ2-1 | TRBD2 | TRBV6-1 | CASSVAWTSGSMGDEQFF | TGTGCCAGCAGTGTAGCCTGGACTAGCGGGAGCATGGGCGATGAGCAGTTCTTC
- | TRBJ2-1 | TRBD2 | TRBV6-4 | CASSSSGGAGYNEQFF | TGTGCCAGCAGTAGTAGCGGGGGGGCTGGCTACAATGAGCAGTTCTTC
- | TRBJ2-7 | - | TRBV6-6 | CASSYSLGDSSYEQYF | TGTGCCAGCAGTTACTCTTTGGGCGACAGCTCCTACGAGCAGTACTTC
- | TRBJ2-3 | TRBD1 | TRBV12-3/TRBV12-4 | CASSLSGGWLDTQYF | TGTGCCAGCAGTTTATCAGGGGGTTGGTTAGATACGCAGTATTTT
- | TRBJ2-1 | TRBD2 | TRBV6-1 | CASSNPTSGRVNEQFF | TGTGCCAGCAGTAATCCAACTAGCGGGAGGGTTAATGAGCAGTTCTTC
many | TRBJ2-7 | - | TRBV6-1 | CASTFDRHSEQYF | TGTGCCAGCACCTTTGACAGACATTCCGAGCAGTACTTC
- | TRBJ2-3 | - | TRBV7-3 | CASSLNGADTQYF | TGTGCCAGCAGCTTAAACGGGGCAGATACGCAGTATTTT
- | TRBJ2-1 | - | TRBV6-1 | CASISREQETQFF | TGTGCCAGCATTTCACGGGAGCAAGAGACCCAGTTCTTC
- | TRBJ2-3 | - | TRBV6-8 | CASSGIGTDSTDTQYF | TGTGCCAGCAGTGGTATCGGGACTGATAGCACAGATACGCAGTATTTT
- | TRBJ2-5 | - | TRBV6-8 | CASSYGGTQETQYF | TGTGCCAGCAGTTACGGAGGAACCCAAGAGACCCAGTACTTC
- | TRBJ2-2 | - | TRBV6-2/TRBV6-3 | CASSTHRDTTNTGELFF | TGTGCCAGCAGTACCCACCGGGACACCACGAACACCGGGGAGCTGTTTTTT
- | TRBJ2-1 | - | TRBV27 | CASIGRSPGSSYNEQFF | TGTGCCAGCATTGGACGGTCTCCGGGCTCCTCCTACAATGAGCAGTTCTTC
many | TRBJ2-2 | - | TRBV25-1 | CASSEYSAAGELFF | TGTGCCAGCAGTGAATATTCGGCGGCCGGGGAGCTGTTTTTT
- | TRBJ2-2 | TRBD2 | TRBV6-5 | CASSPRLAGGNTGELFF | TGTGCCAGCAGCCCCCGACTAGCGGGAGGGAACACCGGGGAGCTGTTTTTT
few | TRBJ2-1 | TRBD2 | TRBV27 | CASSLSGLAREVDNEQFF | TGTGCCAGCAGTTTATCCGGACTAGCGAGAGAGGTGGACAATGAGCAGTTCTTC
- | TRBJ2-7 | - | TRBV6-1 | CASNLKWQASYEQYF | TGTGCCAGCAATCTGAAGTGGCAGGCCTCCTACGAGCAGTACTTC